Sequencing of this T cell receptor (beta chain) was carried out in a study of regulatory T cells in long-lasting Graves disease. In this sample, this clonotype turned up a few times. Its antigen is unknown. Construction of TCR beta libraries relied on iRepertoire HTBI primers and on Arm-PCR targeting CDR3 regions. One entry per CDR3 protein, called by TCRdb with MiXCR from the multiplex PCR reads. The sample has 450,000 to 700,000 distinct CDR3 sequences; about 13% are singletons. Study results and caveats: The study found lower TCR diversity in persistent Graves' patients than in newly diagnosed ones. The number of shared public clonotypes was higher in persistent patients (approximately 2,500) than new patients (around 960).

Time point in this sample: newly diagnosed GD, antithyroid drugs for less than 3 months. Researchers made the TCR library from RNA that was extracted from PBMCs. The data were also submitted as part of a second study, on T cells in Graves' hyperthyroidism and ophthalmopathy.

The sequence was collected from a young man with Graves disease. The source was peripheral blood mononuclear cells (PBMCs), collected at new diagnosis, from a patient treated with antithyroid drugs.

In DNA, the CDR3 is TGTGCCAGCAGCCTCAGGGGGGCGAGGACTGAAGCTTTCTTT. The encoded protein is CASSLRGARTEAFF. V and J are TRBV5-7 and TRBJ1-1; 7 bases align to TRBD1. TRBV5-7 is an open reading frame whose function is uncertain. The CDR3 consists of 14 residues. Trimming at V came to 4 bases and at J to 5 bases, leaving 8 bases not matched to a gene.